The 3 T cell receptor beta chains below were found in one sample sequenced in a study of control samples from healthy donors and cancer patients. Using immunoSEQ multiplex PCR, the repertoire was profiled, and TCRdb retains in-frame clones only, with some absent. The sample has 90,000 or so clones, over 80% seen once. Sequencing used blood. Every receptor here comes from a man aged 25 to 40 in good health.

The chain has TRBV19 and TRBJ1-5, with 8 bases identical to TRBD1. With 7 bases clipped from V and 2 bases from J, the junction kept 13 bases outside the gene matches. The CDR3 contains 17 residues. CDR1 is LNHDA, CDR2 SQIVND, per germline (reference sequence). CDR3 protein: CASTYAVTGGGNQPQHF. The CDR3 DNA sequence: TGTGCCAGTACTTACGCGGTTACAGGGGGGGGCAATCAGCCCCAGCATTTT.

This chain links TRBV11-2 with TRBJ1-6; the match to TRBD1 covers 9 bases. V was clipped by 5 bases and J by 12 bases; unmatched bases: 11. The CDR3 loop spans 15 amino acids. CDR1 is SGHAT, CDR2 FQNNGV, per germline. The CDR3 spells CASSEPGRQGGPLHF. The CDR3 DNA sequence: TGTGCCAGCAGCGAACCTGGCCGACAGGGGGGACCCCTCCACTTT.

The chain carries TRBV9 and TRBJ2-1, with 9 bases lining up with TRBD2. Per the germline V gene, CDR1 is SGDLS and CDR2 is YYNGEE. This CDR3 is 16 amino acids long. J gave up 4 bases and V 0 bases, and 5 bases lay outside the gene matches. The CDR3 coding sequence is TGTGCCAGCAGCGTAGGCCAAGCGGGGGGTTACAATGAGCAGTTCTTC. As protein: CASSVGQAGGYNEQFF.